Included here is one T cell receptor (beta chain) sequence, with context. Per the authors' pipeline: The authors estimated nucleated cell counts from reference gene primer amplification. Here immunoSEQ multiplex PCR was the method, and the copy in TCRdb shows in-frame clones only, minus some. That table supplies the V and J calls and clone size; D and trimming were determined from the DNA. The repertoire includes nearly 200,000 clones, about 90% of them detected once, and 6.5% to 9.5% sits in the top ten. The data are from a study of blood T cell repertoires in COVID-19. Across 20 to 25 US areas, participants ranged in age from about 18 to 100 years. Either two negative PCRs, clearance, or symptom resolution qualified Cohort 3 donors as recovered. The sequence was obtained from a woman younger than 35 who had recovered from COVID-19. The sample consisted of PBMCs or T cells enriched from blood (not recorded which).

The CDR3 spells CASSTTTSGGVDTQYF. The CDR3 nucleotides read TGTGCCAGCAGTACTACTACTAGCGGGGGGGTAGATACGCAGTATTTT. V is TRBV6-6 and J is TRBJ2-3; 13 bases are a match to TRBD2. The CDR3 is made up of 16 amino acids. Germline V lookup: CDR1 MNHNY, CDR2 SVGAGI (reference sequence). Germline trimming cut 5 bases from V and 5 bases from J; bases unmatched to any gene: 7.